Below are 30 T cell receptor beta chains sequenced from a single sample in a study of cytomegalovirus exposure and HLA in healthy donors. In the PCR, 60 Vbeta and 13 Jbeta primers were used. Only in-frame clones appear in the TCRdb table, and some are missing; sequencing was by immunoSEQ multiplex PCR. This repertoire shows about 100,000 clones, roughly 80% found once; its top ten account for around 4%. The source material was PBMCs. These receptors all stem from a man aged 40-49 years in good health and CMV-seronegative.

This rearrangement joins TRBV29-1 to TRBJ1-2; no clear D. The CDR3 has 13 amino acids. Between the trimmed V and J ends, which lost 0 bases and 3 bases, there was a span of 8 bases. Germline V lookup: CDR1 SQVTM, CDR2 ANQGSEA. CDR3 protein: CSVEDLTDYGYTF. The CDR3 bases are TGCAGCGTTGAAGATCTAACCGACTATGGCTACACCTTC. The variable domain in full, completed from reference TRBV29-1 and TRBJ1-2, reads SAVISQKPSRDICQRGTSLTIQCQVDSQVTMMFWYRQQPGQSLTLIATANQGSEATYESGFVIDKFPISRPNLTFSTLTVSNMSPEDSSIYLCSVEDLTDYGYTFGSGTRLTVV.

The CDR3 DNA sequence: TGTGCCAGCAAGAACAGGGGCTACGAGCAGTACGTC. Translated: CASKNRGYEQYV. The chain is built from TRBV6-5 and TRBJ2-7; TRBD1 matches 7 bases. The length of the CDR3 is 12 residues. Losses at the gene ends were 7 bases for V and 3 bases for J; bases not matched to a gene: 3. The germline V gene has CDR1 MNHEY and CDR2 SVGAGI.

The gene calls are TRBV28 and TRBJ2-1; 8 bases line up with TRBD2. This CDR3 is 16 amino acids long. V trimming: 0 bases; J trimming: 1 base; junction bases outside the gene matches: 2. In germline, CDR1 is MDHEN, CDR2 SYDVKM. CDR3 sequence: CASSLWGGGSYNEQFF. CDR3 DNA: TGTGCCAGCAGTTTATGGGGCGGGGGGTCCTACAATGAGCAGTTCTTC.

This chain joins TRBV6-1 and TRBJ1-2; the D is unclear. The length of the CDR3 is 16 residues. The germline CDR1 and CDR2 sequences are MNHNS and SASEGT. V lost 1 base and J 1 base, leaving 13 bases between the germline ends. The CDR3 protein is CASSEERNSLNYGYTF. The DNA of the CDR3 is TGTGCCAGCAGTGAAGAGCGGAACTCACTTAACTATGGCTACACCTTC.

This chain links TRBV5-1 with TRBJ2-3, with 7 bases matching TRBD1. The CDR3 has 16 amino acids. The V gene's germline CDR1 is SGHRS and CDR2 YFSETQ. V gave up 0 bases and J gave up 3 bases; unmatched junction bases: 7. CDR3: CASSLDPPGQTDTQYF. CDR3 nucleotide sequence: TGCGCCAGCAGCTTGGATCCGCCGGGACAGACAGATACGCAGTATTTT.

This clone has just a few counts. This chain links TRBV7-8 with TRBJ1-6; D is unclear. V lost 0 bases and J 0 bases, leaving 12 bases between the germline ends. There are 18 residues in the CDR3. Per germline, CDR1 SGHVS and CDR2 FQNEAQ. The CDR3: CASSLAAAASSYNSPLHF. The CDR3 coding sequence is TGTGCCAGCAGCTTAGCGGCGGCGGCGAGCTCCTATAATTCACCCCTCCACTTT.

V and J are TRBV18 and TRBJ1-1; tentatively, D is TRBD1 (5 bases). Trimming removed 2 bases at V and 4 bases at J, with 11 bases between. This CDR3 has 14 residues. The germline V gene has CDR1 KGHSH and CDR2 LQKENI. CDR3 DNA: TGTGCCAGCTCACCAGGTGCGGGGACCACTGAAGCTTTCTTT. Residues: CASSPGAGTTEAFF.

The chain recombines TRBV19 with TRBJ2-3; D possibly corresponds to TRBD2 (5 bases). The CDR3 extends over 15 amino acids. Trimming shortened V by 2 bases and J by 0 bases, and 9 bases separated the two germline ends. CDR1 is LNHDA and CDR2 is SQIVND in the germline V gene (reference sequence). The CDR3 loop reads CASSIKGVSTDTQYF. In DNA, the CDR3 is TGTGCCAGTAGTATAAAGGGAGTGAGCACAGATACGCAGTATTTT.

The chain recombines TRBV4-1 with TRBJ1-5; possibly TRBD1 for D (5 bases). The CDR3 spans 16 residues. V lost 0 bases and J lost 2, with 11 bases in between. From germline, CDR1 is MGHRA and CDR2 YSYEKL. The CDR3 region has the DNA TGCGCCAGCAGCCAAGATCCGGGGGTGGGCAATCAGCCCCAGCATTTT. This gives the protein CASSQDPGVGNQPQHF.

This chain joins TRBV5-1 and TRBJ2-5; the D gene is possibly TRBD2 (6 bases). Trimming left V 4 bases short and J 3 bases short, with 16 bases between. The CDR3 covers 15 residues. Germline-derived CDR1 and CDR2 are SGHRS and YFSETQ. The chain's CDR3 is CASSLNGGVEETQYF. The CDR3 coding sequence is TGCGCCAGCAGCCTCAACGGCGGGGTGGAAGAGACCCAGTACTTC.

This chain uses TRBV5-1 with TRBJ1-1; D gene unclear. The CDR3 loop spans 13 amino acids. Germline V gene sequence: CDR1 SGHRS, CDR2 YFSETQ. V gave up 7 bases and J gave up 1 base, with 11 bases separating them. The CDR3 spells CASQNVQNTEAFF. Here the CDR3 DNA reads TGCGCCAGCCAGAACGTGCAGAACACTGAAGCTTTCTTT. Filled out from reference TRBV5-1 and TRBJ1-1, the complete variable domain reads KAGVTQTPRYLIKTRGQQVTLSCSPISGHRSVSWYQQTPGQGLQFLFEYFSETQRNKGNFPGRFSGRQFSNSRSEMNVSTLELGDSALYLCASQNVQNTEAFFGQGTRLTVV.

The CDR3 DNA is TGCGCCAGCAGCCGTACGGGACAACCGCTCTCCTACGAGCAGTACTTC. Translation gives CASSRTGQPLSYEQYF. The chain has TRBV5-1 and TRBJ2-7, with D possibly being TRBD1 (6 bases). CDR1 and CDR2 (germline): SGHRS, YFSETQ. The ends were cut back, 4 bases at V and 0 bases at J, with 17 bases in the middle. The CDR3 has 16 amino acids.

V and J are TRBV7-8 and TRBJ1-3; tentatively, D is TRBD1 (6 bases). With 0 bases removed from V and 1 base from J, the gap between germline ends came to 10 bases. Germline V gene lookup returns CDR1 SGHVS and CDR2 FQNEAQ. This CDR3 region has 16 residues. The CDR3 region has the DNA TGTGCCAGCAGCTTAGCGGGGGGGCGGTCTGGAAACACCATATATTTT. Amino acid sequence: CASSLAGGRSGNTIYF.

The CDR3 DNA reads as TGTGCTAGTGGTATCCGACAGTCCGCTAACTATGGCTACACCTTC. It translates to CASGIRQSANYGYTF. V gene TRBV12-5 combines with J gene TRBJ1-2; maybe TRBD1 (5 bases). The ends were cut back, 5 bases at V and 0 bases at J, with 13 bases in the middle. This CDR3 contains 15 residues. Germline V lookup: CDR1 LGHNT, CDR2 FRNRAP.

J is TRBJ1-1 and V is TRBV5-1, with D maybe TRBD1 (5 bases). The CDR3 length is 14 residues. The V and J ends lost 4 bases and 6 bases respectively, with 16 bases between them. CDR1 and CDR2 (germline): SGHRS, YFSETQ. CDR3 amino acids: CASSGAGGTPEAFF. The CDR3 region has the DNA TGCGCCAGCAGCGGGGCGGGGGGGACCCCTGAAGCTTTCTTT.

V gene TRBV9 combines with J gene TRBJ2-3; 12 nucleotides agree with TRBD2. Germline V lookup: CDR1 SGDLS, CDR2 YYNGEE. The J segment lost 4 bases and the V segment lost 0 bases, leaving 12 bases of the junction unmatched. The CDR3 runs to 19 residues. CDR3 loop: CASSVGLAGGLGIADTQYF. The CDR3 DNA reads TGTGCCAGCAGCGTAGGGCTAGCGGGGGGGTTAGGTATCGCAGATACGCAGTATTTT.

The rearrangement uses TRBV14 and TRBJ2-6; 7 bases fit TRBD1. The CDR3 spans 19 residues. Per the germline V gene, CDR1 is SGHDN and CDR2 is FVKESK. V trimming: 1 base; J trimming: 1 base; junction bases outside the gene matches: 10. The CDR3 bases are TGTGCCAGCAGCCAAGGGGCCGGGACAGTTGTATCTGGGGCCAACGTCCTGACTTTC. Protein: CASSQGAGTVVSGANVLTF.

There are a few counts of this clone. This chain uses TRBV11-2 with TRBJ2-1, with 8 bases aligning to TRBD2. V gave up 0 bases and J gave up 7 bases; unmatched junction bases: 11. The CDR3 has 17 residues. Germline V gene lookup returns CDR1 SGHAT and CDR2 FQNNGV. In DNA form, the CDR3 reads TGTGCCAGCAGCTTAGATCGGGTAGCGGGGTGGCTAAATGAGCAGTTCTTC. This translates into CASSLDRVAGWLNEQFF.

About this clone: One end of the junction does not line up with germline, which may come from a read error. This chain connects TRBV7-9 to TRBJ2-1, with 7 bases lining up with TRBD1. Germline CDR1 reads SEHNR; CDR2 reads FQNEAQ (reference sequence). This CDR3 comprises 13 residues. CDR3 sequence (DNA): TGTTCCAGCAGGTATCTTACAGGGGAAAGGCTGTTCTTC. This codes for CSSRYLTGERLFF.

The chain links TRBV27 to TRBJ1-6; tentative D call: TRBD1 (5 bases). This CDR3 has 14 residues. Between the trimmed V and J ends, which lost 5 bases and 4 bases, there was a span of 9 bases. The V gene's germline CDR1 is MNHEY and CDR2 SMNVEV (reference sequence). The CDR3 spells CASSTQGYNSPLHF. The CDR3 nucleotides are TGTGCCAGCAGTACTCAGGGTTATAATTCACCCCTCCACTTT.

The chain has TRBV6-5 and TRBJ1-1, with D unclear. Trimming removed 6 bases from V and 0 bases from J, with 8 bases in between. The CDR3 extends over 13 amino acids. From germline, CDR1 is MNHEY and CDR2 SVGAGI. The CDR3 DNA is TGTGCCAGCAGCAAACAAATGAACACTGAAGCTTTCTTT. The encoded protein is CASSKQMNTEAFF.

The chain employs TRBV12-5 and TRBJ2-3; tentative D call: TRBD2 (5 bases). Per the germline V gene, CDR1 is LGHNT and CDR2 is FRNRAP. The CDR3 consists of 13 residues. V shed 3 bases and J shed 5 bases, with 9 bases lying between them. This CDR3 reads CASGLIGGDTQYF. The CDR3 DNA reads as TGTGCTAGTGGTTTAATTGGAGGAGATACGCAGTATTTT.

V gene TRBV2 combines with J gene TRBJ2-5, with D uncertain. V was clipped by 7 bases and J by 1 base, with 7 bases between them. Germline-derived CDR1 and CDR2 are SNHLY and FYNNEI. The CDR3 is made up of 12 amino acids. The CDR3 protein is CASIGVQETQYF. In DNA, the CDR3 is TGTGCCAGCATAGGAGTCCAAGAGACCCAGTACTTC.

The V gene is TRBV10-3, the J gene TRBJ1-5; TRBD1 aligns across 8 bases. Germline V gene sequence: CDR1 ENHRY, CDR2 SYGVKD. This CDR3 has 18 residues. Trimming cost V 5 bases and J 0 bases; bases outside gene matches: 12. The CDR3 nucleotides read TGTGCCATCAGTTCAGGGACAGGCCTGACCAATAGCAATCAGCCCCAGCATTTT. Amino acid sequence: CAISSGTGLTNSNQPQHF.

CDR3: CASRSPDRDGYTF. The CDR3 DNA reads TGTGCCAGCAGATCCCCGGACAGGGACGGCTACACCTTC. This chain links TRBV6-4 with TRBJ1-2; TRBD1 aligns across 8 bases. Per germline, CDR1 MRHNA and CDR2 SNTAGT. After removal of 6 bases from V and 8 bases from J, the junction contained 8 bases not matched to a gene. The CDR3 is 13 amino acids.

The rearrangement uses TRBV19 and TRBJ1-2, with a weak D call TRBD1 (5 bases). CDR1 and CDR2 (germline): LNHDA, SQIVND (reference sequence). The CDR3 spans 13 residues. The ends were cut back, 5 bases at V and 1 base at J, with 8 bases in the middle. The DNA of the CDR3 is TGTGCCAGTAGTGTACAGGATAACTATGGCTACACCTTC. Translating gives CASSVQDNYGYTF.

The chain employs TRBV7-2 and TRBJ2-2; TRBD2 is a possible D gene (6 bases). The CDR3 is 13 amino acids. The germline V gene encodes CDR1 SGHTA and CDR2 FQGNSA. Between the trimmed V and J ends, which lost 2 bases and 6 bases, there was a span of 7 bases. In DNA, the CDR3 is TGTGCCAGCAGCTTAACGGGGGCCGGGGAGCTGTTTTTT. Translated, it gives CASSLTGAGELFF.

This clone was seen just once. CDR3 DNA sequence: TGTGCCATCAGTGAGTCGGCAAAACTGTTTTTT. The encoded protein is CAISESAKLFF. The chain uses TRBV10-3 and TRBJ1-4; D is uncertain. V lost 0 bases and J 10 bases, leaving 3 bases between the germline ends. The germline V gene has CDR1 ENHRY and CDR2 SYGVKD. CDR3 length: 11 residues.

This chain links TRBV2 with TRBJ2-2; tentative D call: TRBD2 (5 bases). Germline V gene sequence: CDR1 SNHLY, CDR2 FYNNEI. Trimming took 8 bases from V and 0 from J, leaving 13 bases between them. CDR3 size: 15 residues. The CDR3, as DNA: TGTGCCAGCGGGAGAGAGACGCCGAACACCGGGGAGCTGTTTTTT. Its protein is CASGRETPNTGELFF.

The V gene is TRBV7-9, the J gene TRBJ2-4; no firm D call. CDR1 and CDR2 (germline): SEHNR, FQNEAQ (reference sequence). The CDR3 length is 14 residues. V lost 1 base and J 0 bases, leaving 4 bases between the germline ends. CDR3 sequence: CASSLELAKNIQYF. CDR3 DNA sequence: TGTGCCAGCAGCTTAGAACTAGCCAAAAACATTCAGTACTTC.